This record covers a single T cell receptor beta chain. The entry originates in a study of cytomegalovirus exposure and HLA in healthy donors. In the PCR, 60 Vbeta and 13 Jbeta primers were used. Profiling relied on immunoSEQ multiplex PCR, and the TCRdb table lists in-frame clones only, not all of them. The sample contains 100,000 to 150,000 clones, roughly 74% of which appear only once. Sequenced: PBMCs. The receptor comes from a woman aged 50 to 60 in good health and CMV-seropositive.

The CDR3 loop reads CASSWAGTYEQYF. CDR3 nucleotides: TGCGCCAGCAGTTGGGCTGGAACCTACGAGCAGTACTTC. The V call is TRBV5-1, the J call TRBJ2-7; D is uncertain. This CDR3 contains 13 residues. Trimming left V 5 bases short and J 2 bases short, with 11 bases between. In germline, CDR1 is SGHRS, CDR2 YFSETQ.